This passage covers 20 T cell receptor beta chains from one sample sequenced in a study of T cells in Graves' hyperthyroidism and ophthalmopathy. Template material for amplifying TCR beta CDR3 regions consisted of RNA transcripts. TCR CDR3 regions were first amplified by RT-PCR with HTBI primers. TCRdb used MiXCR to reprocess the multiplex PCR reads, holding one entry per CDR3 protein. Of approximately 410,000 distinct CDR3 sequences listed, roughly an eighth were seen once; the top ten hold about 4.9%. Material for sequencing was blood. The receptors shown here come from a woman under 30 with Graves' hyperthyroidism.

At least ten counts were recorded for this clonotype. The CDR3 sequence: CSARVGGEGGVMLETQYF. The CDR3 bases are TGCAGTGCTAGAGTTGGGGGTGAGGGGGGAGTGATGCTGGAGACCCAGTACTTC. The chain uses TRBV20-1 and TRBJ2-5; D could derive from TRBD1 or TRBD2 (6 bases each). With 1 base removed from V and 5 bases from J, the gap between germline ends came to 26 bases. Per germline, CDR1 DFQATT and CDR2 SNEGSKA (reference sequence). This CDR3 contains 18 residues.

This clonotype was seen many times. The gene calls are TRBV20-1 and TRBJ1-6, with D possibly being TRBD1 (5 bases). Trimming cost V 6 bases and J 5 bases, with 14 bases left between them. The CDR3 consists of 14 residues. The germline CDR1 and CDR2 sequences are DFQATT and SNEGSKA (reference sequence). CDR3 region: CSATGDEDNSPLHF. The CDR3 DNA reads as TGCAGTGCGACGGGGGACGAGGATAATTCACCCCTCCACTTT.

V usage is TRBV6-5 and J usage is TRBJ2-3, with 7 bases lining up with TRBD2. Germline V gene lookup returns CDR1 MNHEY and CDR2 SVGAGI. J lost 2 bases, V lost 2 bases, and 7 bases had no gene match. This CDR3 is built from 16 residues. CDR3 protein: CASSYTPSGYTDTQYF. CDR3 bases: TGTGCCAGCAGTTACACTCCTAGCGGATACACAGATACGCAGTATTTT.

This clonotype was seen many times. The chain carries TRBV5-4 and TRBJ2-7; D possibly matches TRBD1 or TRBD2 (5 bases each). With 1 base removed from V and 1 base from J, the gap between germline ends came to 9 bases. In germline, CDR1 is SGHNT, CDR2 YYREEE (reference sequence). This CDR3 is built from 14 residues. Written as DNA, the CDR3 is TGTGCCAGCAGCTTGACGGGACGTTCCTACGAGCAGTACTTC. Translation gives CASSLTGRSYEQYF.

This clonotype was seen many times. The chain links TRBV20-1 to TRBJ1-2, with D hard to call. V was trimmed by 5 bases and J by 8 bases, leaving 9 bases between them. This CDR3 has 10 amino acids. The germline gives CDR1 DFQATT, CDR2 SNEGSKA (reference sequence). In nucleotides, the CDR3 is TGCAGTGCTGTACCTGGGGGCTACACCTTC. Amino acids: CSAVPGGYTF.

The chain is built from TRBV5-1 and TRBJ2-1; perhaps D is TRBD1 or TRBD2 (6 bases each). The ends were cut back, 4 bases at V and 8 bases at J, with 19 bases in the middle. The CDR3 is 15 amino acids. Germline lookup yields CDR1 SGHRS and CDR2 YFSETQ. The CDR3 DNA is TGCGCCAGCAGCGTATCCCGTGGGGGCGGGGATGAGCAGTTCTTC. It is translated as CASSVSRGGGDEQFF.

V and J are TRBV4-3 and TRBJ2-1; the match to TRBD2 covers 7 bases. The tail of the sequence fits TRBJ2-7 better, so the J call may be wrong. The CDR3 spans 16 residues. The V gene's germline CDR1 is LGHNA and CDR2 YSLEER. The CDR3 spells CASSQAPRDYHNEQYF. CDR3 nucleotides: TGCGCCAGCAGCCAAGCCCCGAGGGACTACCACAATGAGCAGTACTTC.

This clonotype was detected a few times. V usage is TRBV5-6 and J usage is TRBJ1-5; TRBD1 matches 7 bases. The V gene end was trimmed by 8 bases and the J gene end by 2 bases; junction bases not matched to a gene: 7. The V gene's germline CDR1 is SGHDT and CDR2 YYEEEE. The CDR3 runs 14 residues. CDR3 in DNA: TGTGCCAGTAGGAATGGACAGGGCAATCAGCCCCAGCATTTT. It is translated as CASRNGQGNQPQHF.

Only a few counts were recorded for this clonotype. This chain joins TRBV28 and TRBJ1-6, with D possibly TRBD1 on 5 matching bases. The CDR3 consists of 14 residues. Trimming took off 3 bases at V and 7 bases at J, with 10 bases between the two ends. The germline V gene encodes CDR1 MDHEN and CDR2 SYDVKM. The CDR3 spells CASSFYRLNSPLHF. CDR3 bases: TGTGCCAGCAGTTTCTACAGGTTGAATTCACCCCTCCACTTT.

This clonotype came up a few times. The genes are TRBV12-5 and TRBJ2-3; D is undetermined. The ends were cut back, 1 base at V and 5 bases at J, with 1 base in the middle. Germline V gene data show CDR1 as LGHNT and CDR2 as FRNRAP. CDR3 length: 11 residues. Here the CDR3 DNA reads TGTGCTAGTGGTTTGGAAGATACGCAGTATTTT. Translating gives CASGLEDTQYF.

This clonotype was observed at least ten times. The rearrangement joins TRBV27 to TRBJ1-1; D is unresolved. The CDR3 runs 13 residues. Between the trimmed V and J ends, which lost 3 bases and 1 base, there was a span of 6 bases. Germline V gives CDR1 MNHEY, CDR2 SMNVEV (reference sequence). In nucleotides, the CDR3 is TGTGCCAGCAGTTTTCCAGGGAACACTGAAGCTTTCTTT. Protein: CASSFPGNTEAFF.

This clonotype was recorded many times. The chain carries TRBV7-8 and TRBJ2-4; D perhaps matches TRBD1 (5 bases). This CDR3 is 14 amino acids long. The ends were cut back, 5 bases at V and 2 bases at J, with 10 bases in the middle. Germline loops: CDR1 SGHVS, CDR2 FQNEAQ. Here the CDR3 DNA reads TGTGCCAGCAGCGGTCAGGGCTCCAAAAACATTCAGTACTTC. This encodes CASSGQGSKNIQYF.

The table lists this clonotype with a few counts. This sequence joins TRBV7-9 and TRBJ1-6; 9 bases are a match to TRBD1. The CDR3 is 14 amino acids. Germline CDR1 and CDR2: SEHNR and FQNEAQ (reference sequence). V lost 5 bases, J lost 9 bases, and 5 bases stayed unmatched. The CDR3: CASSTGTGSSPLHF. In DNA form, the CDR3 reads TGTGCCAGCAGCACCGGGACAGGGAGTTCACCCCTCCACTTT. Full variable domain (missing parts from reference TRBV7-9 and TRBJ1-6): DTGVSQNPRHKITKRGQNVTFRCDPISEHNRLYWYRQTLGQGPEFLTYFQNEAQLEKSRLLSDRFSAERPKGSFSTLEIQRTEQGDSAMYLCASSTGTGSSPLHFGNGTRLTVT.

This clonotype was counted at least ten times. This chain joins TRBV6-1 and TRBJ1-2, with 10 bases fitting TRBD1. There are 14 residues in the CDR3. From germline, CDR1 is MNHNS and CDR2 SASEGT. V trimming: 6 bases; J trimming: 6 bases; junction bases outside the gene matches: 7. CDR3 in DNA: TGTGCCAGCAGCGATCTAGACAGGGGGCATGGCTACACCTTC. Amino acid sequence: CASSDLDRGHGYTF.

There are many counts of this clonotype. This chain joins TRBV11-2 and TRBJ2-7; D is unresolved. Trimming took off 3 bases at V and 2 bases at J, with 11 bases between the two ends. Germline CDR1 is SGHAT and CDR2 is FQNNGV. CDR3 length: 14 residues. The CDR3 sequence is CASSFVTTPYEQYF. For the CDR3, the DNA is TGTGCCAGCAGCTTTGTTACGACTCCCTACGAGCAGTACTTC.

The table lists this clonotype with many counts. The chain uses TRBV4-1 and TRBJ1-1; a weak D match, TRBD1 (6 bases). The CDR3 sequence is 15 residues long. The germline V gene has CDR1 MGHRA and CDR2 YSYEKL. V lost 1 base and J 0 bases, leaving 9 bases between the germline ends. For the CDR3, the DNA is TGCGCCAGCAGCCAAGTCTGGGGGCTGAACACTGAAGCTTTCTTT. Translation gives CASSQVWGLNTEAFF.

This clonotype was seen repeatedly, ten times or more. One junction end disagrees with the germline gene, perhaps due to a read error. V and J are TRBV28 and TRBJ2-5, with D tentatively TRBD2 (6 bases). The germline gives CDR1 MDHEN, CDR2 SYDVKM. The CDR3 is 13 amino acids. The CDR3 DNA follows: TGTGCCAGCATCGGAGGGGCGGAAGAGACCCGGTACTTC. Amino acid sequence: CASIGGAEETRYF.

This clonotype was counted once. The chain uses TRBV12-5 and TRBJ2-1, with a tentative D call TRBD1 (6 bases). Trimming removed 6 bases from V and 6 bases from J, with 12 bases in between. The CDR3 is 13 residues long. The germline V gene encodes CDR1 LGHNT and CDR2 FRNRAP. The CDR3 protein is CASGLDRLNEQFF. Here the CDR3 DNA reads TGTGCTAGTGGCCTGGACAGACTCAATGAGCAGTTCTTC.

This clonotype showed up many times. One end of the junction varies from germline; a read error may be responsible. The chain joins TRBV6-2 or TRBV6-3 to TRBJ2-7; TRBD2 is a possible D gene (6 bases). The germline gives CDR1 MNHEY, CDR2 SVGEGT. This CDR3 has 16 residues. The CDR3 coding sequence is TGTGCCAGCAGTAACTCGGGACGGGGGAGGAGTTACGAGCAGTACTTC. Translated: CASSNSGRGRSYEQYF.

This clonotype appeared many times. The V and J genes are TRBV10-2 and TRBJ2-3, with D hard to call. Germline-derived CDR1 and CDR2 are WSHSY and SAAADI. The CDR3 is 15 residues long. Trimming removed 6 bases at V and 3 bases at J, with 16 bases between. This chain's CDR3 is CASRFALGGTDTQYF. The CDR3 DNA is TGCGCCAGCAGGTTCGCGTTAGGTGGGACAGATACGCAGTATTTT.